This T cell receptor (beta chain) was sequenced in a study of blood T cell repertoires in COVID-19 (dated by TCRdb to 2020 to 2022). Background on the whole study: The collaborator samples originated in the United States, Italy and Spain and spanned the acute and convalescent phases of COVID-19. The material from the prospective study consisted of cDNA or gDNA derived from T cells, B-cell-depleted T cells, or PBMCs. The dataset comprised deeply sampled blood TCRbeta repertoires from subjects exposed to, actively infected with, or recovered from COVID-19. The repertoires were released in a freely available public database meant as a resource for research on the immune response to SARS-CoV-2. The samples were drawn from the first 160 participants of the ongoing ImmuneRACE study and from 950 to 1,500 subjects provided by 6 global collaborators. The sample metadata nearly always contained a de-identified subject ID, COVID-19 status, age in years and sex. HLA class I and class II types, where available, came from metadata supplied by the sample provider rather than from assay-based typing. Overall study results and their limits: The quantity of clinical and demographic metadata differed by source and by participant and was supplied without curation.

The immunoSEQ Assay, a bias-controlled multiplex PCR, was used to amplify TCRbeta CDR3 regions from genomic DNA. In the original analysis: The number of nucleated cells in each sample was estimated by amplification of reference gene primers within the assay. To quantify the absolute abundance of each unique TCRbeta CDR3 rearrangement, sequence reads were collapsed and filtered. For each sample, productive Simpson clonality was calculated as the square root of Simpson's diversity index over productive rearrangements. TCRdb limited this immuneACCESS table to in-frame rearrangements with V and J called. A share of clones is missing; checked studies link under half to unresolved V genes, and the rest is unexplained. For V, J and clone size, that table is used; D and trimming come from the DNA. Counted in this sample were approximately 210,000 clones; about 76% of them appeared once. The ten largest clones represent more than 8.5% of the sample.

Cut back by 2 bases and 6 bases, the V and J ends lie 12 bases apart. CDR1 is given as SGHRS and CDR2 as YFSETQ, both from the germline V gene. From cysteine to phenylalanine, the CDR3 is 14 amino acids long. Of all the DNA, just the CDR3 is kept, 42 bases in frame from base 1. Remarks on this clone: Its antigen is still unknown. Base qualities are not at hand, and no much larger clone is one base apart.

Participants in the prospective study were aged 18 to 89 years, lived in about two dozen United States geographic areas, and enrolled through a virtual design. Cohort assignment in the prospective study relied on participant-reported clinical history from a screening survey and a study questionnaire. Each participant in the prospective study had whole blood, serum and a nasopharyngeal or oropharyngeal swab collected by mobile phlebotomists. Participants in the prospective study had the option to provide additional blood draws and questionnaires over an approximately 2-month period. Before DNA extraction, prospective study blood samples were shipped either frozen or at room temperature.

The specimen sequenced was PBMCs or T cells enriched from blood (not recorded which). The sequence was obtained from a woman aged 50 to 60 with acute COVID-19. The chain is assembled from TRBV5-1 and TRBJ2-1; the D gene remains uncertain. The CDR3 has the sequence CASSFGAASNEQFF. The DNA sequence is TGCGCCAGCAGCTTCGGTGCAGCTAGCAATGAGCAGTTCTTC.